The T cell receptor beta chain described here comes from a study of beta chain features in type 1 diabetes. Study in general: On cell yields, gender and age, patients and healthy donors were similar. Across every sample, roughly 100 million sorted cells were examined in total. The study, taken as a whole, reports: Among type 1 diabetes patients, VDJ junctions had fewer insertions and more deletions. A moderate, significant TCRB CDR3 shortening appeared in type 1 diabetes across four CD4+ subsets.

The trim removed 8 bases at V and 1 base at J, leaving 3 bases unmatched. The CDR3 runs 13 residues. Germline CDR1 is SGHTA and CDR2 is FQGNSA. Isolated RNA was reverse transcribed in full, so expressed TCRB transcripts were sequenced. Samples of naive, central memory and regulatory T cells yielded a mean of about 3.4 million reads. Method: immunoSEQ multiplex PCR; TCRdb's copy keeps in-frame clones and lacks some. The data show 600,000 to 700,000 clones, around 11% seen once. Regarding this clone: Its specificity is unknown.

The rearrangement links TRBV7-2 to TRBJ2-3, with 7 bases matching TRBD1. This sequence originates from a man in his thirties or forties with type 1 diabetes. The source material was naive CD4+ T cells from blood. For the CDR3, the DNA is TGTGCCAGCGGCACAGGGGGCACAGATACGCAGTATTTT. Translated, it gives CASGTGGTDTQYF.